This T cell receptor beta chain was profiled in a study of T cell repertoires in cytomegalovirus infection. Background on the study: Public signatures in TCR beta pointed to CMV infection and matching HLA type. Findings and limits, study-wide: CMV-specific TCR beta clonotypes restricted by HLA-C dominated the ex vivo response.

There are 15 residues in the CDR3. J gave up 4 bases and V 5 bases, and 8 bases lay outside the gene matches. The germline V gene has CDR1 LNHDA and CDR2 SQIVND (reference sequence). TCRdb called the reads again in MiXCR, with one record for every CDR3 protein. The sample holds 200,000 to 300,000 distinct CDR3 sequences, about 12% seen once. This clonotype was detected ten times or more. The antigen is undetermined. This sequence was found in a human donor in good health (CMV status not recorded). Some clones in this sample may be carry-over from other donors' samples. Sample: PBMCs. The chain links TRBV19 to TRBJ1-1, with TRBD1 matching over 9 bases. The DNA for the CDR3 is TGTGCCAGTAGTCCCGGGACAGGGCAGGGCACTGAAGCTTTCTTT. It is translated as CASSPGTGQGTEAFF. The full variable domain, its missing parts supplied by reference TRBV19 and TRBJ1-1, is DGGITQSPKYLFRKEGQNVTLSCEQNLNHDAMYWYRQDPGQGLRLIYYSQIVNDFQKGDIAEGYSVSREKKESFPLTVTSAQKNPTAFYLCASSPGTGQGTEAFFGQGTRLTVV.